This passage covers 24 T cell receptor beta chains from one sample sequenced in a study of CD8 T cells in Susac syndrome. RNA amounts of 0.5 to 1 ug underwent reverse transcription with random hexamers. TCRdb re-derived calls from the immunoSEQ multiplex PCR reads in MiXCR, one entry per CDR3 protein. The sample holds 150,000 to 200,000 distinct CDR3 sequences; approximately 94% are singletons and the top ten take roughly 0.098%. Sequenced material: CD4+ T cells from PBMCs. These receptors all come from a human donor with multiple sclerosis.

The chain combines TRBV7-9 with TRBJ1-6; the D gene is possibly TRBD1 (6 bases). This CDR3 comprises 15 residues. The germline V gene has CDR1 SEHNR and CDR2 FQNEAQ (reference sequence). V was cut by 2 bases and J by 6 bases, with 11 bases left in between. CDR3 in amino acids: CASSLTGAPNSPLHF. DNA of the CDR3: TGTGCCAGCAGCTTAACGGGGGCGCCTAATTCACCCCTCCACTTT.

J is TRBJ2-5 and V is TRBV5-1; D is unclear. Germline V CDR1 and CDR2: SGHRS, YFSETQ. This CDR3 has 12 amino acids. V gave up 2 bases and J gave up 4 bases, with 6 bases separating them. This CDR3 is CASSFTAETQYF. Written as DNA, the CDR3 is TGCGCCAGCAGCTTTACCGCAGAGACCCAGTACTTC.

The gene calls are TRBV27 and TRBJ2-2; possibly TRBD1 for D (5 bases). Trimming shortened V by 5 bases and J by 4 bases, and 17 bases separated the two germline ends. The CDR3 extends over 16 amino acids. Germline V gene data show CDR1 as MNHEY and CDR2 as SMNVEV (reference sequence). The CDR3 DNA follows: TGTGCCAGCAGTCCCCGCAGGGTGCGTGGCACCGGGGAGCTGTTTTTT. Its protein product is CASSPRRVRGTGELFF.

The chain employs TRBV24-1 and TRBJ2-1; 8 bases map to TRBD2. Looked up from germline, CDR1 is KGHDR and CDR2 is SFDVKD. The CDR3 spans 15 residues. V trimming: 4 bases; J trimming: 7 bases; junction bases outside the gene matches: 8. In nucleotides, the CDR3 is TGTGCCACCAGTGACCCTAGGTCTAGCGGGAATGAGCAGTTCTTC. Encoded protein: CATSDPRSSGNEQFF.

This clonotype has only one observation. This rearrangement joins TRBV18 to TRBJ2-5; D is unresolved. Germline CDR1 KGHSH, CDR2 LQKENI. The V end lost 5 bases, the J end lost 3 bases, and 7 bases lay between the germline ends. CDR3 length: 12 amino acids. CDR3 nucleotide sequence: TGTGCCAGCTCAACATTCGAAGAGACCCAGTACTTC. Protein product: CASSTFEETQYF. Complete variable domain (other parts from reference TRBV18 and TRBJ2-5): NAGVMQNPRHLVRRRGQEARLRCSPMKGHSHVYWYRQLPEEGLKFMVYLQKENIIDESGMPKERFSAEFPKEGPSILRIQQVVRGDSAAYFCASSTFEETQYFGPGTRLLVL.

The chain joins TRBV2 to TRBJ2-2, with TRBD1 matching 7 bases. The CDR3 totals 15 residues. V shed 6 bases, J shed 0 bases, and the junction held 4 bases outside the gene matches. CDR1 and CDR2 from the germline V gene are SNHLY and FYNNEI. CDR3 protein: CASRTGPTNTGELFF. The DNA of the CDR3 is TGTGCCAGCAGGACAGGGCCCACGAACACCGGGGAGCTGTTTTTT.

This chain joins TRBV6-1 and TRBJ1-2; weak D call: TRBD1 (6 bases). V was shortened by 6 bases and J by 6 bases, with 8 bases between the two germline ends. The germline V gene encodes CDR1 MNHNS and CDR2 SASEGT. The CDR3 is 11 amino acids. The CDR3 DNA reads TGTGCCAGCAGATACAGGGATGGCTACACCTTC. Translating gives CASRYRDGYTF.

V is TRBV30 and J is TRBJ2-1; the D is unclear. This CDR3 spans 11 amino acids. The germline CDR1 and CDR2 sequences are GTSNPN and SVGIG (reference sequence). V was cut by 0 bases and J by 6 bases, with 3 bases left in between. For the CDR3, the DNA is TGTGCCTGGAGTGTAATCAATGAGCAGTTCTTC. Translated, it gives CAWSVINEQFF.

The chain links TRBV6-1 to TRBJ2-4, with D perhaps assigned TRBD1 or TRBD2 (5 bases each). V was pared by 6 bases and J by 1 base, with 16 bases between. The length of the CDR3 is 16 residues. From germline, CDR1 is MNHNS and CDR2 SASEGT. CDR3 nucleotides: TGTGCCAGCAGAGCCTCCCCGGGACCCGCCAAAAACATTCAGTACTTC. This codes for CASRASPGPAKNIQYF.

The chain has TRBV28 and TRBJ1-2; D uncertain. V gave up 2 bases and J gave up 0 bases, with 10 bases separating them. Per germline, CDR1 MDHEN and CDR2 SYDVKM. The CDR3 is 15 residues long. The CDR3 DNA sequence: TGTGCCAGCAGTTTAAATCCAGGAGCTAACTATGGCTACACCTTC. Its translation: CASSLNPGANYGYTF.

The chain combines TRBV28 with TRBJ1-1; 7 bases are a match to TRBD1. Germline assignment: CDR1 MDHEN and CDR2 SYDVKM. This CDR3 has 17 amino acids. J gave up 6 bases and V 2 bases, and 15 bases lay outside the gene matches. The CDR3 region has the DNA TGTGCCAGCAGTTTAGAAGGTCGGGGCGCAGGGGGTCCTGAAGCTTTCTTT. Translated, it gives CASSLEGRGAGGPEAFF. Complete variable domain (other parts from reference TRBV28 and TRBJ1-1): DVKVTQSSRYLVKRTGEKVFLECVQDMDHENMFWYRQDPGLGLRLIYFSYDVKMKEKGDIPEGYSVSREKKERFSLILESASTNQTSMYLCASSLEGRGAGGPEAFFGQGTRLTVV.

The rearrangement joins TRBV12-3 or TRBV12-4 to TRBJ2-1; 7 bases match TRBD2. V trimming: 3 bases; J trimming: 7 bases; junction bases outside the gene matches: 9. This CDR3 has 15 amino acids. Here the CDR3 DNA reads TGTGCCAGCAGTTTGCGGCGGGGGACGTGGAATGAGCAGTTCTTC. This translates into CASSLRRGTWNEQFF.

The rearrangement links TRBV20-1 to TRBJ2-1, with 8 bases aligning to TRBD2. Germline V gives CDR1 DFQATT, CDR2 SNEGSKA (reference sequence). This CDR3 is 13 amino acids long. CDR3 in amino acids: CRPLGLEYNEQFF. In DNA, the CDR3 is TGCAGACCCTTGGGACTAGAGTACAATGAGCAGTTCTTC.

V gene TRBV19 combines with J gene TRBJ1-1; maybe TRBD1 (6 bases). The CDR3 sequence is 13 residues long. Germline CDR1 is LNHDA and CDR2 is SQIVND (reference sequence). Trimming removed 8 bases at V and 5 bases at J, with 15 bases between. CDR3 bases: TGTGCCAGTTCTACAGGGCGGAGGACTGAAGCTTTCTTT. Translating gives CASSTGRRTEAFF.

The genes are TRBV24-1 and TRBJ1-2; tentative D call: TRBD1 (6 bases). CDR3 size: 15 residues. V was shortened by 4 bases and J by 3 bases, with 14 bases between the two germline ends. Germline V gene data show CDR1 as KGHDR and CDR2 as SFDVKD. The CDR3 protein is CATSDPGDAYYGYTF. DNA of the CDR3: TGTGCCACCAGTGACCCAGGGGATGCCTACTATGGCTACACCTTC.

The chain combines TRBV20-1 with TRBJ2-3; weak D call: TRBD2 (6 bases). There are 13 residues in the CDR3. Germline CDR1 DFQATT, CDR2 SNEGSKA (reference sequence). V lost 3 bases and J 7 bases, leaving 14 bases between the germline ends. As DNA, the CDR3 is TGCAGTGCTAGGGGTCTAGCGACCCATACGCAGTATTTT. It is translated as CSARGLATHTQYF.

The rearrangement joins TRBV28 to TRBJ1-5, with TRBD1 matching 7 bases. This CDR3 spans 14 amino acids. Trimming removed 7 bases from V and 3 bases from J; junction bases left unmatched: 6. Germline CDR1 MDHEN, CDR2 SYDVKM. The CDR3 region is CASTLGQNNQPQHF. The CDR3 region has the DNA TGTGCCAGCACCTTGGGACAGAACAATCAGCCCCAGCATTTT.

The CDR3: CASSEAGRKDEQYF. In DNA form, the CDR3 reads TGTGCCAGCAGTGAAGCCGGCCGGAAGGACGAGCAGTACTTC. The rearrangement uses TRBV6-1 and TRBJ2-7; no clear D. Germline CDR1 is MNHNS and CDR2 is SASEGT. Trimming removed 0 bases at V and 5 bases at J, with 11 bases between. This CDR3 spans 14 amino acids.

The CDR3 DNA sequence: TGTGCCAGCAGTTACGCTACCTCGGGCACCGGGGAGCTGTTTTTT. Its translation: CASSYATSGTGELFF. The chain is built from TRBV6-2 or TRBV6-3 and TRBJ2-2; no definite D call. Germline CDR1 reads MNHEY; CDR2 reads SVGEGT. Trimming shortened V by 2 bases and J by 4 bases, and 11 bases separated the two germline ends. CDR3 length: 15 amino acids.

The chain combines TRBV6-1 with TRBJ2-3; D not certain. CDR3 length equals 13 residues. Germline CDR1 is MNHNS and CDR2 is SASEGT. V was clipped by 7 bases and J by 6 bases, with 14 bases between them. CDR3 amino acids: CASKMAGGDTQYF. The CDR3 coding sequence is TGTGCCAGCAAGATGGCAGGTGGGGATACGCAGTATTTT.

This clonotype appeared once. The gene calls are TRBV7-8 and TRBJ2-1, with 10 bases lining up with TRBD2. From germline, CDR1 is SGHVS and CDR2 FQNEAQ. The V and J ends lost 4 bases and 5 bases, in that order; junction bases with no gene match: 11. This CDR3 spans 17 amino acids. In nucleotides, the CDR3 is TGTGCCAGCAGCTCTAGCCGAGCGGGAGGGCAGGACAATGAGCAGTTCTTC. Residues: CASSSSRAGGQDNEQFF. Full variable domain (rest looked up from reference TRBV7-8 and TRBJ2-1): GAGVSQSPRYKVAKRGQDVALRCDPISGHVSLFWYQQALGQGPEFLTYFQNEAQLDKSGLPSDRFFAERPEGSVSTLKIQRTQQEDSAVYLCASSSSRAGGQDNEQFFGPGTRLTVL.

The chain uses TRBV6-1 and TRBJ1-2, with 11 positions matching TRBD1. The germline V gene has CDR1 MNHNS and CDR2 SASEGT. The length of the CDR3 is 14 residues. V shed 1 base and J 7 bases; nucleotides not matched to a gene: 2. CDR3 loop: CASSEVGTGGGYTF. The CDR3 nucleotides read TGTGCCAGCAGTGAAGTGGGGACAGGGGGTGGCTACACCTTC.

The CDR3 bases are TGTGCCAGCAGCTTAACAGGGGCTAACAGCTACGAGCAGTACTTC. Translated: CASSLTGANSYEQYF. The rearrangement links TRBV5-6 to TRBJ2-7; 7 nucleotides align to TRBD1. V lost 2 bases to trimming and J lost 3 bases; unmatched junction nucleotides: 8. Germline CDR1 reads SGHDT; CDR2 reads YYEEEE. The CDR3 covers 15 residues.

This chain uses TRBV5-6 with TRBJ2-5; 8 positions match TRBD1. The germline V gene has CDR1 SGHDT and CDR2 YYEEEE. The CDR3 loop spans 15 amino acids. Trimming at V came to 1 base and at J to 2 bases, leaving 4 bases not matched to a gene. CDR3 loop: CASSLRGTGQETQYF. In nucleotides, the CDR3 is TGTGCCAGCAGCTTGAGGGGGACAGGACAAGAGACCCAGTACTTC.